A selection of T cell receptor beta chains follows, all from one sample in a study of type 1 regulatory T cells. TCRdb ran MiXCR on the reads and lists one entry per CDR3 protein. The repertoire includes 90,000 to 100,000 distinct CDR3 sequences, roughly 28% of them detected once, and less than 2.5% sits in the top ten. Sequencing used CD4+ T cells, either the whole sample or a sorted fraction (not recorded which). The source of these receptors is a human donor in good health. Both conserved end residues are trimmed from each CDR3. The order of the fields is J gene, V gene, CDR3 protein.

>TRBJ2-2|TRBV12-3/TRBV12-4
ASSFASNTGELF
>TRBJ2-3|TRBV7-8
ASSFSSGSDTQY
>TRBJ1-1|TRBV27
ASSGKWPNTEAF
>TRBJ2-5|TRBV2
ASSVEGGVGETQY
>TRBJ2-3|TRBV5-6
ASSSGQALYTDTQY
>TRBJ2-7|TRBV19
ASSPSDGFYEQY
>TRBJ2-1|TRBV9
ASSPGTGDGNEQF
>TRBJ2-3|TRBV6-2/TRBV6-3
ASTPGRADADTQY
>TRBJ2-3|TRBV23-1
ASPPAPGGPSADTQY
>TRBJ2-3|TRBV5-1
ASSNGELTDTQY
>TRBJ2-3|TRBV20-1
SPRSGSTDTQY
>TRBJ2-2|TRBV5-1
ASIRQPGLDRGSCF
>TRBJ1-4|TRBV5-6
ASTRARSEKLF
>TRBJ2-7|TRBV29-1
SVRQAEEQY
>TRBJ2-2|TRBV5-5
ASSPIAGAGELF
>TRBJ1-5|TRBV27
ASRKDGQGTQPQH
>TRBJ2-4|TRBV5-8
ASSPGTAAKNIQY
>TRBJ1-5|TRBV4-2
ASSLSGGGQPQH
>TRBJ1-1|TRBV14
ASSQWTGVNTEAF
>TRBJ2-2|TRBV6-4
ASVSQGRTSGRMDGELF
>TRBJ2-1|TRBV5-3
ARSFLNPAHTYNEQF
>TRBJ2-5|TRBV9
ASSVYAGEGETQY
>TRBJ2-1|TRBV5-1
ASSWAPVSGRGYYEQF